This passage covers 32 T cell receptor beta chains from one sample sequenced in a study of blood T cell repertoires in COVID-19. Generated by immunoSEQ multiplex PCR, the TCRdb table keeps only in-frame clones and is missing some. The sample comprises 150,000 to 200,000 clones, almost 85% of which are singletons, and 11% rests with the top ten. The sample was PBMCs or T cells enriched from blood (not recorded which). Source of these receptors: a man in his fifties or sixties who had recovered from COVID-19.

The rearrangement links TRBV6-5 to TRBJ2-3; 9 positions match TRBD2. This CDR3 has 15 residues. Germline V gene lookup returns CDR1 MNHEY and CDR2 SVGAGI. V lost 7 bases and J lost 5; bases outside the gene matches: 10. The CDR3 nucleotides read TGTGCCAGCATTATCAGCGGGGGGTGGAAAGATACGCAGTATTTT. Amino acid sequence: CASIISGGWKDTQYF.

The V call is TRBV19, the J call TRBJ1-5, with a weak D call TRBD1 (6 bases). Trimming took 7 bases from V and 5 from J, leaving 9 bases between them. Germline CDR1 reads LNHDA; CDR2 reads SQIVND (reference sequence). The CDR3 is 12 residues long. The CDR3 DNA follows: TGTGCCAGTACAAACAGGGATCAGCCCCAGCATTTT. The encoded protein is CASTNRDQPQHF.

The CDR3 protein is CASSLTSRHTDTQYF. The DNA of the CDR3 is TGTGCCAGCAGCTTGACTAGCCGCCACACAGATACGCAGTATTTT. The J gene is TRBJ2-3, the V gene TRBV7-8, with 7 bases that match TRBD2. Germline CDR1 reads SGHVS; CDR2 reads FQNEAQ. The CDR3 totals 15 residues. J was trimmed by 2 bases and V by 3 bases; bases with no gene match: 5.

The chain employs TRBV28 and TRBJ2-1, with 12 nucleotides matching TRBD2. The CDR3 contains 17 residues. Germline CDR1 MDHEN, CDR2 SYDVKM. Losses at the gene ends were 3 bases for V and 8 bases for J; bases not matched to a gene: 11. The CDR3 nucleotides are TGTGCCAGCAGTTTGGGTCTAGCGGGAGGGCCGGGGGATGAGCAGTTCTTC. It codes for CASSLGLAGGPGDEQFF.

The chain's CDR3 is CSGTPGGSYNEQFF. CDR3 bases: TGCAGCGGCACCCCGGGAGGGTCCTACAATGAGCAGTTCTTC. V and J are TRBV29-1 and TRBJ2-1; 8 nucleotides agree with TRBD2. Trimming cost V 7 bases and J 1 base; bases outside gene matches: 6. The CDR3 contains 14 residues. Germline V gene lookup returns CDR1 SQVTM and CDR2 ANQGSEA.

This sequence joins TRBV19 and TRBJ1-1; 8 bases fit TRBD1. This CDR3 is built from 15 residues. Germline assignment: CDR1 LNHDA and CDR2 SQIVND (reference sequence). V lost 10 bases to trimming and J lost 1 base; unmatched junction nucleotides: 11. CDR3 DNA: TGTGCCACTCAACTTTCCGGGACAGGGAACACTGAAGCTTTCTTT. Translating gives CATQLSGTGNTEAFF.

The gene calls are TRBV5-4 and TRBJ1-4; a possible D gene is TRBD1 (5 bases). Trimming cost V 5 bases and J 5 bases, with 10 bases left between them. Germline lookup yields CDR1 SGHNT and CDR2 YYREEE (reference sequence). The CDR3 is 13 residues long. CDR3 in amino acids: CASRRGQNEKLFF. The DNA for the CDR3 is TGTGCCAGCAGGCGGGGCCAGAATGAAAAACTGTTTTTT.

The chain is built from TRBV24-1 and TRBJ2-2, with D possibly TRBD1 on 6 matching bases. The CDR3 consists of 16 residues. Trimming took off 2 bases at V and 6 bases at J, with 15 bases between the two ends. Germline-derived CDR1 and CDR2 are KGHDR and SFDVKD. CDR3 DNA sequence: TGTGCCACCAGTGATTCACAGGGTATGGGGGCCGGGGAGCTGTTTTTT. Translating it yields CATSDSQGMGAGELFF.

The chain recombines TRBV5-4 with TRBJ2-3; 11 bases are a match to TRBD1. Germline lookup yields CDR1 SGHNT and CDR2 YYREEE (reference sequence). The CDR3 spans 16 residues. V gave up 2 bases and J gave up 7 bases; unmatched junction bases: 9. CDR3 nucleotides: TGTGCCAGCAGCTTAGTTGGACAGGGGGCGGCAAATACGCAGTATTTT. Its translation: CASSLVGQGAANTQYF.

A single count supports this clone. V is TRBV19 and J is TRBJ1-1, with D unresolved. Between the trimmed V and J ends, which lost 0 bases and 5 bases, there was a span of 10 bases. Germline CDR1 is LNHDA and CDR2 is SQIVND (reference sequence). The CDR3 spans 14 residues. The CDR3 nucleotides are TGTGCCAGTAGTATAGAGTCCGGGGTGACTGAAGCTTTCTTT. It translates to CASSIESGVTEAFF.

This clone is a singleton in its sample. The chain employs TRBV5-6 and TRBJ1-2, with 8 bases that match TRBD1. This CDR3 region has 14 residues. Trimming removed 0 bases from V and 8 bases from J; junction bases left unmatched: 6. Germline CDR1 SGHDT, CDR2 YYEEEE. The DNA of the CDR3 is TGTGCCAGCAGCTTGGTCGGCAGGGGGCACGGCTACACCTTC. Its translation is CASSLVGRGHGYTF.

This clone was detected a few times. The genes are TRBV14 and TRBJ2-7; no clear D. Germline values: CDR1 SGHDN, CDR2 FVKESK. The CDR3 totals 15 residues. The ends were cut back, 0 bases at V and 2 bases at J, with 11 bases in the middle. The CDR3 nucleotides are TGTGCCAGCAGCCAAGATGTGGGTCAGGCCTACGAGCAGTACTTC. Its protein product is CASSQDVGQAYEQYF.

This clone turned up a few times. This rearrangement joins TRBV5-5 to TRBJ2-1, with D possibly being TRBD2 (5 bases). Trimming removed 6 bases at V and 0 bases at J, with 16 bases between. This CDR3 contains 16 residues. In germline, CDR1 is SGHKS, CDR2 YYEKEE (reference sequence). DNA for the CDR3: TGTGCCAGCACCAGACATGTCGGGGACTCCTACAATGAGCAGTTCTTC. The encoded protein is CASTRHVGDSYNEQFF.

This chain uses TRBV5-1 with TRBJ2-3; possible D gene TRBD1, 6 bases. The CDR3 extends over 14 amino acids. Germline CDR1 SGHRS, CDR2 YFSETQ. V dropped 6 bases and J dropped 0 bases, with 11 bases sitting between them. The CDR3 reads CASTRDTSTDTQYF. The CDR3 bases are TGCGCCAGCACGAGGGACACCAGCACAGATACGCAGTATTTT.

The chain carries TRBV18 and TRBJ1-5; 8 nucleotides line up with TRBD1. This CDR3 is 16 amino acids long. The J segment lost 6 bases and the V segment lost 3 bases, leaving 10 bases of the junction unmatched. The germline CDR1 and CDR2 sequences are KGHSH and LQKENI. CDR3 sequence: CASSPLGQAVSQPQHF. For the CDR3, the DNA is TGTGCCAGCTCACCTTTGGGACAGGCAGTTTCTCAGCCCCAGCATTTT.

CDR3 DNA: TGTGCCAGCAGCTTGGTGCCTAGCGGGAGAACTAGCACAGATACGCAGTATTTT. This codes for CASSLVPSGRTSTDTQYF. This chain uses TRBV5-4 with TRBJ2-3; TRBD2 matches at 10 bases. Trimming removed 0 bases from V and 0 bases from J; junction bases left unmatched: 7. CDR1 is SGHNT, CDR2 YYREEE, per germline (reference sequence). The length of the CDR3 is 18 residues.

CDR3: CASSYVGRNTEAFF. CDR3 sequence (DNA): TGTGCCAGCAGTTACGTGGGGAGAAACACTGAAGCTTTCTTT. The V gene is TRBV6-5, the J gene TRBJ1-1, with D unresolved. Germline V gene sequence: CDR1 MNHEY, CDR2 SVGAGI. Deletions cut 2 bases from V and 2 bases from J, with 9 bases between. This CDR3 comprises 14 residues.

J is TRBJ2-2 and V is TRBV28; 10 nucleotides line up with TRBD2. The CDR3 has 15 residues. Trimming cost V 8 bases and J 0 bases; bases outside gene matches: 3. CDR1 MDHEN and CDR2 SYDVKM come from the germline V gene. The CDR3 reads CASLAGASNTGELFF. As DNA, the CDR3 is TGTGCCAGCCTAGCGGGAGCGTCGAACACCGGGGAGCTGTTTTTT.

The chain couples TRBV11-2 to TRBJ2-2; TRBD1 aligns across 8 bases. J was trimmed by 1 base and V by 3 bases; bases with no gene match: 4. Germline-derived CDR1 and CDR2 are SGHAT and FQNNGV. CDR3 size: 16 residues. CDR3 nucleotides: TGTGCCAGCAGCTTGCGGGACAGGTTGAACACCGGGGAGCTGTTTTTT. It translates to CASSLRDRLNTGELFF. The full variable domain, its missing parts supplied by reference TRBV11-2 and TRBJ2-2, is EAGVAQSPRYKIIEKRQSVAFWCNPISGHATLYWYQQILGQGPKLLIQFQNNGVVDDSQLPKDRFSAERLKGVDSTLKIQPAKLEDSAVYLCASSLRDRLNTGELFFGEGSRLTVL.

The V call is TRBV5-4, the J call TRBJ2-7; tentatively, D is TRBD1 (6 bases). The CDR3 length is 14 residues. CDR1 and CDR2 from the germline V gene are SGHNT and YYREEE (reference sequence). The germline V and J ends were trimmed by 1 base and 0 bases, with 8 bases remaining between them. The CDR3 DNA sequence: TGTGCCAGCAGCTTGCAGGGGCCCTCCTACGAGCAGTACTTC. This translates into CASSLQGPSYEQYF.

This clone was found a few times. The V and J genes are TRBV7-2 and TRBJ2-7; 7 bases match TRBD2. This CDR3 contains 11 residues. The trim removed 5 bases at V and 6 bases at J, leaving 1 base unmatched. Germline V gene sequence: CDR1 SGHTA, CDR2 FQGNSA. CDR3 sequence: CASSPGGEQYF. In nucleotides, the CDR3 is TGTGCCAGCAGCCCGGGAGGCGAGCAGTACTTC.

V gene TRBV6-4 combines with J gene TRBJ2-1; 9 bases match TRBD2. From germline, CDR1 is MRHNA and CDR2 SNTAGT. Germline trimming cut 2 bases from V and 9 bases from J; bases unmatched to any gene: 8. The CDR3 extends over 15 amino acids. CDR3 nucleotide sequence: TGTGCCAGCAGTGACCCCCAGCGGGGGGTCTCTGAGCAGTTCTTC. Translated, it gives CASSDPQRGVSEQFF.

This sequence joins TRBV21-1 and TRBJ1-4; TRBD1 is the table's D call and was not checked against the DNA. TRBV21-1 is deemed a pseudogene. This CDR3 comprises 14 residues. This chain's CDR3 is CASSKLSVDEKLFF. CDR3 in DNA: TGTGCCAGCAGCAAGTTGTCAGTGGATGAAAAACTGTTTTTT.

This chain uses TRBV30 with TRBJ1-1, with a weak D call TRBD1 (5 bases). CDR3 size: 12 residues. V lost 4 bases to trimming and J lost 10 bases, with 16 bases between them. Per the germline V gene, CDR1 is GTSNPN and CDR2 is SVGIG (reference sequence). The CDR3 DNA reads TGTGCCTGGATTCGCCGCGGGGGTATAGCTTTCTTT. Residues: CAWIRRGGIAFF.

The CDR3 DNA sequence: TGTGCCAGCAGTTACGGGACAGGGGGCTACAATGAGCAGTTCTTC. Protein product: CASSYGTGGYNEQFF. The V gene is TRBV6-5, the J gene TRBJ2-1, with TRBD1 matching over 11 bases. Trimming removed 2 bases from V and 3 bases from J; junction bases left unmatched: 0. In germline, CDR1 is MNHEY, CDR2 SVGAGI. The CDR3 consists of 15 residues.

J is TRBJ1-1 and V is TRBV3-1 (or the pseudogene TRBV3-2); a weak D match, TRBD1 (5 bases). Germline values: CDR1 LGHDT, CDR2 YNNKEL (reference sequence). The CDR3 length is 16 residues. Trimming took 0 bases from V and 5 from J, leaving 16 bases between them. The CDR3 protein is CASSQEVQGWVTEAFF. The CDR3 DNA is TGTGCCAGCAGCCAAGAAGTCCAGGGCTGGGTTACTGAAGCTTTCTTT.

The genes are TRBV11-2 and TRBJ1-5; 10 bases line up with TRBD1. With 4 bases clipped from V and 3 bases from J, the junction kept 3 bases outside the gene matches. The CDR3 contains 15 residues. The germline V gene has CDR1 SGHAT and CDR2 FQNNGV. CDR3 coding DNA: TGTGCCAGCAGCTCCGGGACAGGGGCCAATCAGCCCCAGCATTTT. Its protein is CASSSGTGANQPQHF.

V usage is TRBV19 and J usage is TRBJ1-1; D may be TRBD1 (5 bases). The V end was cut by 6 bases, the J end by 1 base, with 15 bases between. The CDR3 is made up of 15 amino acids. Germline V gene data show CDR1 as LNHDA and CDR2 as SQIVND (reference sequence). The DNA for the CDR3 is TGTGCCAGTAGCTCTGCGAAGGGGTCGAACACTGAAGCTTTCTTT. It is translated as CASSSAKGSNTEAFF.

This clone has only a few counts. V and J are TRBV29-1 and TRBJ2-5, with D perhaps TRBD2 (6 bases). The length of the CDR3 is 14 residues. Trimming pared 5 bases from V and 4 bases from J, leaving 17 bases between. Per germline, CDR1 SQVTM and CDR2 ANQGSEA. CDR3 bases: TGCAGCGTTACTCCGAAAGGCGGGGTAGAGACCCAGTACTTC. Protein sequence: CSVTPKGGVETQYF.

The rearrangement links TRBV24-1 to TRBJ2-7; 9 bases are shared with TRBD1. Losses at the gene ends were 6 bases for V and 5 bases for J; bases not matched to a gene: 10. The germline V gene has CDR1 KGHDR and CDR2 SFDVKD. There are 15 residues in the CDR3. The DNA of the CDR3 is TGTGCCACCAGTTCTCCGGGACAGGGTTCCGACGAGCAGTACTTC. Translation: CATSSPGQGSDEQYF.

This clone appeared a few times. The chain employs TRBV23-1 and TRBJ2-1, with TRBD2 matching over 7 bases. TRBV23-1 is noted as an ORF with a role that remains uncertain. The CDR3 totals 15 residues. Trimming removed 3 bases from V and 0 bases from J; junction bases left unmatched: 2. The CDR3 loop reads CASSHRTSSYNEQFF. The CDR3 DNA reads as TGCGCCAGCAGTCACCGGACTAGCTCCTACAATGAGCAGTTCTTC.

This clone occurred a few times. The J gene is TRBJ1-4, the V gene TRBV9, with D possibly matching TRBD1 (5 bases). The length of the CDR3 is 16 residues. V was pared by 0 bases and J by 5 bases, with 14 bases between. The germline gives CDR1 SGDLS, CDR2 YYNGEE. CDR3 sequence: CASSVAPRDWNEKLFF. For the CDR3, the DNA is TGTGCCAGCAGCGTAGCCCCCAGGGACTGGAATGAAAAACTGTTTTTT.